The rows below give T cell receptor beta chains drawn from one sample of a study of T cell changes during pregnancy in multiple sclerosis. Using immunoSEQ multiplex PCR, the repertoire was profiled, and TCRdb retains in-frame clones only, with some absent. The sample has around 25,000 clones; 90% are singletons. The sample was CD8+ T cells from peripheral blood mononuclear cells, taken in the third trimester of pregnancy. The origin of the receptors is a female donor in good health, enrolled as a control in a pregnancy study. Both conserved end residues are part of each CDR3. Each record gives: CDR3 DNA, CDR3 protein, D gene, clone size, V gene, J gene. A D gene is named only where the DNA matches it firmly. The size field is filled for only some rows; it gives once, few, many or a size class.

DNA: TGTGCCAGCAGTCCGCAGGGGGCCTACAATGAGCAGTTCTTC
CDR3: CASSPQGAYNEQFF
D: TRBD1
size: NA
V: TRBV6-5
J: TRBJ2-1

DNA: TGTGCCAGCAGTTGGGCACCACAGAACAATGAGCAGTTCTTC
CDR3: CASSWAPQNNEQFF
D: NA
size: once
V: TRBV27
J: TRBJ2-1

DNA: TGTGCCAGCAGCTTAGTCGCTGTCAGGGAATCTGGAAACACCATATATTTT
CDR3: CASSLVAVRESGNTIYF
D: NA
size: NA
V: TRBV7-9
J: TRBJ1-3

DNA: TGTGCCAGTAGTTTCGGAGCCACAGATACGCAGTATTTT
CDR3: CASSFGATDTQYF
D: NA
size: NA
V: TRBV19
J: TRBJ2-3

DNA: TGTGCCAGCAGCTTAGTTGCGGTAGACTCTCAAGAGACCCAGTACTTC
CDR3: CASSLVAVDSQETQYF
D: NA
size: NA
V: TRBV7-9
J: TRBJ2-5

DNA: TGTGCCAGCAGTGACGCTAGCGAAGGGCACAATGAGCAGTTCTTC
CDR3: CASSDASEGHNEQFF
D: NA
size: NA
V: TRBV6-4
J: TRBJ2-1

DNA: TGTGCCAGCAGCGTCACGCGGGGGGGCGACGAGCAGTACTTC
CDR3: CASSVTRGGDEQYF
D: TRBD2
size: NA
V: TRBV7-9
J: TRBJ2-7

DNA: TGTGCCAGCAGTTTAATCCCCATAGCGGGAGTAAAAGATACGCAGTATTTT
CDR3: CASSLIPIAGVKDTQYF
D: TRBD2
size: NA
V: TRBV28
J: TRBJ2-3

DNA: TGTGCCAGCACCTTAGGGCGGGGGCAGTCTGGGGCCAACGTCCTGACTTTC
CDR3: CASTLGRGQSGANVLTF
D: NA
size: NA
V: TRBV28
J: TRBJ2-6

DNA: TGTGCCAGCAGCTTATCAAGCGGATGGAACACTGAAGCTTTCTTT
CDR3: CASSLSSGWNTEAFF
D: NA
size: NA
V: TRBV7-2
J: TRBJ1-1

DNA: TGTGCCGCAGGGGGGCCTTTGGAGACCCAGTACTTC
CDR3: CAAGGPLETQYF
D: NA
size: NA
V: TRBV2
J: TRBJ2-5

DNA: TGTGCCAGCAGTGACCGACACTTCCCCCTCCACTTT
CDR3: CASSDRHFPLHF
D: NA
size: NA
V: TRBV25-1
J: TRBJ1-6

DNA: TGTGCCAGCAGCTTAGGGGGAGCTGGAAACACCATATATTTT
CDR3: CASSLGGAGNTIYF
D: NA
size: NA
V: TRBV7-8
J: TRBJ1-3

DNA: TGTGCCAGCAGTTGGACAGGACCAAGCAATGAGCAGTTCTTC
CDR3: CASSWTGPSNEQFF
D: TRBD1
size: NA
V: TRBV28
J: TRBJ2-1

DNA: TGTGCCATCAGTTTATCCAGGGATACGGCATACGGGCAGTACTTC
CDR3: CAISLSRDTAYGQYF
D: NA
size: NA
V: TRBV10-3
J: TRBJ2-7

DNA: TGTGCCAGCAGACCGACAGGAGCGGGAAACACCATATATTTT
CDR3: CASRPTGAGNTIYF
D: NA
size: NA
V: TRBV27
J: TRBJ1-3

DNA: TGTGCCAGCAGTTTAAAGGTTGCCGGGGTGCAGTTCTTC
CDR3: CASSLKVAGVQFF
D: NA
size: NA
V: TRBV27
J: TRBJ2-1

DNA: TGTGCCAGCAGCTCCCTTCAGGGAAGTCAGCCCCAGCATTTT
CDR3: CASSSLQGSQPQHF
D: NA
size: NA
V: TRBV11-2
J: TRBJ1-5

DNA: TGTGCCAGCACCCGACTAGCGGAGTCAAATGAGCAGTTCTTC
CDR3: CASTRLAESNEQFF
D: TRBD2
size: NA
V: TRBV6-1
J: TRBJ2-1

DNA: TGTGCCAGCAGTTACTCCCCCCTGACAGAGCACACTGAAGCTTTCTTT
CDR3: CASSYSPLTEHTEAFF
D: NA
size: NA
V: TRBV6-5
J: TRBJ1-1

DNA: TGCGCCAGCAGTCAATCCCCACCAAAAAAACAGGGCCAAGAGACCCAGTACTTC
CDR3: CASSQSPPKKQGQETQYF
D: NA
size: NA
V: TRBV23-1
J: TRBJ2-5

DNA: TGTGCCAGCAACACAGTGCCCGGCAATCAGCCCCAGCATTTT
CDR3: CASNTVPGNQPQHF
D: NA
size: NA
V: TRBV21-1
J: TRBJ1-5

DNA: TGTGCCAGCAGCGGGGCCCCAGGGGAGCAGTACTTC
CDR3: CASSGAPGEQYF
D: NA
size: NA
V: TRBV11-2
J: TRBJ2-7

DNA: TGTGCCAGCAGTTTAGTTCTCACAGATACGCAGTATTTT
CDR3: CASSLVLTDTQYF
D: NA
size: NA
V: TRBV28
J: TRBJ2-3

DNA: TGTGCCAGCAGCACAGACCACACTGAAGCTTTCTTT
CDR3: CASSTDHTEAFF
D: NA
size: NA
V: TRBV5-4
J: TRBJ1-1

DNA: TGTGCCAGCAGTTTGGCGGGAGGCTGGCTCAATGAGCAGTTCTTC
CDR3: CASSLAGGWLNEQFF
D: TRBD2
size: NA
V: TRBV27
J: TRBJ2-1

DNA: TGTGCCAGCAGTGATCGGAATGAGCAGTTCTTC
CDR3: CASSDRNEQFF
D: NA
size: NA
V: TRBV6-1
J: TRBJ2-1

DNA: TGTGCCAGTAGGAAGGGGGACACTGAAGCTTTCTTT
CDR3: CASRKGDTEAFF
D: NA
size: NA
V: TRBV19
J: TRBJ1-1

DNA: TGTGCCAGCAGCACCCACCGTACTAGCACAGATACGCAGTATTTT
CDR3: CASSTHRTSTDTQYF
D: NA
size: NA
V: TRBV9
J: TRBJ2-3

DNA: TGTGCCAGCAGCTTACAGGGGGCTGACGAGCAGTACTTC
CDR3: CASSLQGADEQYF
D: TRBD1
size: NA
V: TRBV7-9
J: TRBJ2-7

DNA: NA
CDR3: CASSSSTSARDTQYF
D: NA
size: once
V: TRBV6-5
J: TRBJ2-3

DNA: TGTGCCAGCAGCCAGGGCCGGCTCAATTACGAGCAGTACTTC
CDR3: CASSQGRLNYEQYF
D: NA
size: NA
V: TRBV6-5
J: TRBJ2-7